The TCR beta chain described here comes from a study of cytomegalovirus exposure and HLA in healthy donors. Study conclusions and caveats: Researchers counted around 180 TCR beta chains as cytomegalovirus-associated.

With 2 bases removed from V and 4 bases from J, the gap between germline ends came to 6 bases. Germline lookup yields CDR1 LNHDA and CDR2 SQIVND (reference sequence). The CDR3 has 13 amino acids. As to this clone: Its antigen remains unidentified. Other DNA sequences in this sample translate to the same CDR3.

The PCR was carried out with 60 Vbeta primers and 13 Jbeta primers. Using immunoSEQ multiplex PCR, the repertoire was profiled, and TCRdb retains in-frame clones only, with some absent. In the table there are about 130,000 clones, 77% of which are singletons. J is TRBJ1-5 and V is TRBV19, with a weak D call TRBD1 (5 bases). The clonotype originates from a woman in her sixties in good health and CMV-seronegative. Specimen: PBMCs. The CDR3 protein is CASSIRGNQPQHF. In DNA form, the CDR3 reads TGTGCCAGTAGTATACGGGGGAATCAGCCCCAGCATTTT.